This section outlines one TCR beta chain sequence together with its context. The sample providers were healthy Caucasian people from Russia, aged about 6 to 90. Donors each provided about 9.5 milliliters of peripheral blood. This sample was included in a study of blood T cells in healthy people across ages. Then a second PCR, running roughly 7 to 11 cycles, was carried out with a sample-barcoded 5' primer and a J-beta primer mix. In TCRdb, the 5' RACE reads were re-called with MiXCR into one record per CDR3 protein. Of 1.5 million to 2 million distinct CDR3 sequences in the sample, about 39% were seen once. Germline CDR1 reads SGHVS; CDR2 reads FQNEAQ. The CDR3 contains 15 residues.

The origin of this receptor is a human donor in good health. Sequenced: blood. The rearrangement uses TRBV7-8 and TRBJ2-5, with TRBD1 matching over 9 bases. The DNA end lines up better with TRBJ2-4; the J call may be wrong. CDR3 loop: CASSLAGTGRNIQYF. In DNA form, the CDR3 reads TGTGCCAGCAGCTTAGCCGGGACAGGGAGGAACATTCAGTACTTC.